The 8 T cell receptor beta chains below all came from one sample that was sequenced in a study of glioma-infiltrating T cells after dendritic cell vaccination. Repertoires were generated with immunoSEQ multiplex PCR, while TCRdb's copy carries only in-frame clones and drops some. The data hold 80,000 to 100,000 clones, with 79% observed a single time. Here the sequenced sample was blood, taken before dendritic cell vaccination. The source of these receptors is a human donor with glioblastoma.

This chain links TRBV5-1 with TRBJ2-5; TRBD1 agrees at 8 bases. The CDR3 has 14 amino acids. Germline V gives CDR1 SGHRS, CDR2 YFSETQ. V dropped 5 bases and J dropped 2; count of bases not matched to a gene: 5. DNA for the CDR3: TGCGCCAGCAGGCCGGGGACAGGACAAGAGACCCAGTACTTC. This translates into CASRPGTGQETQYF.

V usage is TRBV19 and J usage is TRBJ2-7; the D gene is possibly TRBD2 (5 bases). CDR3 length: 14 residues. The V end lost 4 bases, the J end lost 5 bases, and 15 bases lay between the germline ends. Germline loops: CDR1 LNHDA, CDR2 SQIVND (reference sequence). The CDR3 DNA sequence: TGTGCCAGTAGTACTTCGGGGTTCATCGACGAGCAGTACTTC. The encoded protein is CASSTSGFIDEQYF.

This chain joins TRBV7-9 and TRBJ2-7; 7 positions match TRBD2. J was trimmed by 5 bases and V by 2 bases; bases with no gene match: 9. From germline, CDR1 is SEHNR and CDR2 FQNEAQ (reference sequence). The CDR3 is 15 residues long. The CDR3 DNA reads TGTGCCAGCAGCTTAAAAGGGACTATACCCCACGAGCAGTACTTC. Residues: CASSLKGTIPHEQYF.

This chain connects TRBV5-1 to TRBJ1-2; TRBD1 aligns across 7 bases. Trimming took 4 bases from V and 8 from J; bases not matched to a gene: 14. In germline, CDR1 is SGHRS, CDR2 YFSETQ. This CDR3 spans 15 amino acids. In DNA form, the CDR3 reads TGCGCCAGCAGCCGTTACTCAGGGGGATTCGAAGGCTACACCTTC. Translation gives CASSRYSGGFEGYTF.

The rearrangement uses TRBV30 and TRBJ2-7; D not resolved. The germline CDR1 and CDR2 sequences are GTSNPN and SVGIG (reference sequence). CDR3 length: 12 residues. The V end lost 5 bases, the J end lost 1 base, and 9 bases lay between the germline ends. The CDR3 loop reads CAWLGPSYEQYF. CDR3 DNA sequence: TGTGCCTGGCTTGGCCCGTCCTACGAGCAGTACTTC.

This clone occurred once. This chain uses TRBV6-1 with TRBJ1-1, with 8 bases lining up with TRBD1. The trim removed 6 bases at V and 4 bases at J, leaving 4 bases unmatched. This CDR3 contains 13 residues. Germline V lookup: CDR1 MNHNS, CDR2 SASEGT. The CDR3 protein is CASSRTGTTEAFF. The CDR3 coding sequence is TGTGCCAGCAGCCGGACAGGGACCACTGAAGCTTTCTTT.

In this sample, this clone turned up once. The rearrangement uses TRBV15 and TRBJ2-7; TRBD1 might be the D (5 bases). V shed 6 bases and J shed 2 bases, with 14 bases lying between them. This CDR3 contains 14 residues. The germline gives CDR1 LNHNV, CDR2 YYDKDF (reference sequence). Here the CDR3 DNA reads TGTGCCACCAGTAGGGGAACCCCCCCCTACGAGCAGTACTTC. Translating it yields CATSRGTPPYEQYF.

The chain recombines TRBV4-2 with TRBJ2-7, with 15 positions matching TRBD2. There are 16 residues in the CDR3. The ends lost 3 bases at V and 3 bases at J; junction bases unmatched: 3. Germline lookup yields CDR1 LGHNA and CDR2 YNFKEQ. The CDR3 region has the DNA TGTGCCAGCAGCCAGCCGGGACTAGCGGGAGGCTACGAGCAGTACTTC. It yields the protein CASSQPGLAGGYEQYF.